This passage covers 26 T cell receptor beta chains from one sample sequenced in a study of blood T cell repertoires in COVID-19. Measured with immunoSEQ multiplex PCR; TCRdb has only the in-frame clones, and not every one. Of some 340,000 clones detected, 85% to 95% appear once; the ten largest clones hold around 3.9%. Sequences were obtained from PBMCs or T cells enriched from blood (not recorded which). These receptors all stem from a young woman who had been exposed to COVID-19.

The chain recombines TRBV7-9 with TRBJ1-5; 9 bases align to TRBD1. Germline-derived CDR1 and CDR2 are SEHNR and FQNEAQ (reference sequence). The CDR3 covers 16 residues. V was clipped by 1 base and J by 6 bases; unmatched bases: 7. The CDR3 region has the DNA TGTGCCAGCAGCTTAGAGGAGACAGGGGGTGGTCAGCCCCAGCATTTT. Protein: CASSLEETGGGQPQHF.

This clone occurred once. Distinct nucleotide sequences in the sample also encode this CDR3. This chain links TRBV19 with TRBJ1-2; D remains ambiguous. Germline-derived CDR1 and CDR2 are LNHDA and SQIVND (reference sequence). V lost 4 bases, J lost 5 bases, and 8 bases lay in between. The CDR3 sequence is 12 residues long. The CDR3 nucleotides read TGTGCCAGTAGTAGCGGAGGTTATGGCTACACCTTC. Its protein product is CASSSGGYGYTF.

The chain has TRBV7-2 and TRBJ2-2; D perhaps matches TRBD2 (6 bases). This CDR3 contains 16 residues. Trimming left V 4 bases short and J 1 base short, with 13 bases between. Germline CDR1 SGHTA, CDR2 FQGNSA. CDR3 DNA sequence: TGTGCCAGCAGCTCGGTCCGCGGGGAGAACACCGGGGAGCTGTTTTTT. It is translated as CASSSVRGENTGELFF.

This clone was found once. The chain recombines TRBV11-2 with TRBJ1-6, with D perhaps TRBD1 (6 bases). This CDR3 region has 14 residues. Germline V gives CDR1 SGHAT, CDR2 FQNNGV. V was pared by 5 bases and J by 6 bases, with 11 bases between. The CDR3, as DNA: TGTGCCAGCAGCCCGACGGACAGTAATTCACCCCTCCACTTT. Residues: CASSPTDSNSPLHF. The variable domain in full, with the rest retrieved from reference TRBV11-2 and TRBJ1-6, is EAGVAQSPRYKIIEKRQSVAFWCNPISGHATLYWYQQILGQGPKLLIQFQNNGVVDDSQLPKDRFSAERLKGVDSTLKIQPAKLEDSAVYLCASSPTDSNSPLHFGNGTRLTVT.

This chain uses TRBV5-1 with TRBJ2-7, with 12 bases fitting TRBD2. This CDR3 contains 16 residues. V was clipped by 4 bases and J by 6 bases; unmatched bases: 11. Germline CDR1 is SGHRS and CDR2 is YFSETQ. DNA for the CDR3: TGCGCCAGCAGCCGGACGGTCAGACTAGCGGGGGTCGAGCAGTACTTC. It translates to CASSRTVRLAGVEQYF.

This chain connects TRBV30 to TRBJ1-3; the D gene is possibly TRBD1 (6 bases). V was trimmed by 1 base and J by 2 bases, leaving 9 bases between them. Per the germline V gene, CDR1 is GTSNPN and CDR2 is SVGIG (reference sequence). CDR3 length: 14 amino acids. In nucleotides, the CDR3 is TGTGCCTGGAGTGATAAGGGGGCTGGAAACACCATATATTTT. It translates to CAWSDKGAGNTIYF.

The V call is TRBV18, the J call TRBJ2-3, with D tentatively TRBD2 (5 bases). V lost 2 bases and J lost 7, with 13 bases in between. CDR1 is KGHSH, CDR2 LQKENI, per germline. There are 14 residues in the CDR3. The CDR3 sequence: CASSPEIPGNTQYF. CDR3 DNA: TGTGCCAGCTCACCAGAGATTCCGGGGAATACGCAGTATTTT.

This clone was observed a single time. The genes are TRBV3-1 (or the pseudogene TRBV3-2) and TRBJ2-4; D ambiguous. Germline V gene data show CDR1 as LGHDT and CDR2 as YNNKEL (reference sequence). The CDR3 sequence is 16 residues long. V was pared by 0 bases and J by 0 bases, with 9 bases between. CDR3 region: CASSQELVLAKNIQYF. In DNA, the CDR3 is TGTGCCAGCAGCCAAGAACTGGTCCTAGCCAAAAACATTCAGTACTTC.

This chain joins TRBV19 and TRBJ1-5, with 8 bases fitting TRBD1. CDR3 length: 13 amino acids. Losses at the gene ends were 8 bases for V and 3 bases for J; bases not matched to a gene: 3. The V gene's germline CDR1 is LNHDA and CDR2 SQIVND (reference sequence). The CDR3 here is CASDRGDNQPQHF. The CDR3 coding sequence is TGTGCCAGTGACAGGGGTGACAATCAGCCCCAGCATTTT.

V usage is TRBV9 and J usage is TRBJ2-1; 7 bases map to TRBD2. The CDR3 loop spans 14 amino acids. Germline CDR1 and CDR2: SGDLS and YYNGEE. Losses at the gene ends were 7 bases for V and 5 bases for J; bases not matched to a gene: 9. This CDR3 is CASGGDYPNNEQFF. CDR3 coding DNA: TGTGCCAGCGGGGGGGACTACCCGAACAATGAGCAGTTCTTC.

The chain is built from TRBV7-9 and TRBJ1-4; D perhaps matches TRBD1 (5 bases). The V end lost 2 bases, the J end lost 8 bases, and 18 bases lay between the germline ends. The germline CDR1 and CDR2 sequences are SEHNR and FQNEAQ (reference sequence). The length of the CDR3 is 16 residues. The CDR3 spells CASSLRREVFWEKLFF. CDR3 coding DNA: TGTGCCAGCAGCTTACGCAGGGAGGTTTTTTGGGAAAAACTGTTTTTT.

The chain combines TRBV7-9 with TRBJ2-5, with a weak D call TRBD1 (6 bases). This CDR3 is 13 amino acids long. Germline V lookup: CDR1 SEHNR, CDR2 FQNEAQ (reference sequence). V lost 5 bases and J lost 4, with 11 bases in between. The CDR3 protein is CASSPGAAETQYF. Written as DNA, the CDR3 is TGTGCCAGCAGCCCAGGGGCGGCAGAGACCCAGTACTTC.

This clone has only one observation. The V gene is TRBV12-3 or TRBV12-4, the J gene TRBJ2-1; TRBD1 agrees at 10 bases. J gave up 11 bases and V 6 bases, and 7 bases lay outside the gene matches. The CDR3 spans 13 residues. CDR3 bases: TGTGCCAGCAGCTCCCGGGACAGGGGACAGCAGTTCTTC. Translation: CASSSRDRGQQFF.

The V call is TRBV6-2 or TRBV6-3, the J call TRBJ2-1; 13 bases map to TRBD2. V dropped 0 bases and J dropped 3; count of bases not matched to a gene: 2. Germline CDR1 reads MNHEY; CDR2 reads SVGEGT. The CDR3 consists of 17 residues. This CDR3 reads CASSYSGLAGIYNEQFF. The CDR3 DNA reads as TGTGCCAGCAGTTACTCGGGACTAGCGGGGATCTACAATGAGCAGTTCTTC.

The genes are TRBV6-2 or TRBV6-3 and TRBJ2-7, with 11 bases aligning to TRBD1. With V trimmed by 0 bases and J by 4 bases, 11 bases remained unmatched. The CDR3 is 18 amino acids. Germline CDR1 and CDR2: MNHEY and SVGEGT. DNA for the CDR3: TGTGCCAGCAGTTACTCCTCCCGGACAGGGGGCGTGATGTACGAGCAGTACTTC. This sequence encodes CASSYSSRTGGVMYEQYF.

This sequence joins TRBV5-6 and TRBJ1-6; 7 nucleotides match TRBD1. CDR1 and CDR2 (germline): SGHDT, YYEEEE. Unmatched junction bases numbered 7, after V lost 2 bases and J lost 17 bases. The CDR3 sequence is 12 residues long. The CDR3 sequence is CASSLRDRQIHF. The CDR3 DNA follows: TGTGCCAGCAGCTTAAGGGACAGACAAATCCACTTT.

Note on this clone: The germline gene is not matched at one end of the junction; a read error may be the cause. V gene TRBV4-1 combines with J gene TRBJ2-1; TRBD2 agrees at 8 bases. The length of the CDR3 is 18 residues. CDR1 MGHRA and CDR2 YSYEKL come from the germline V gene. The CDR3 loop is CARSQDRTAGGRGNEQFF. DNA of the CDR3: TGCGCCCGCAGCCAAGATCGAACGGCGGGGGGCCGGGGGAATGAGCAGTTCTTC.

This clone appeared once. V and J are TRBV9 and TRBJ1-5; D remains ambiguous. Trimming cost V 1 base and J 5 bases, with 13 bases left between them. This CDR3 is built from 15 residues. Germline loops: CDR1 SGDLS, CDR2 YYNGEE. In DNA, the CDR3 is TGTGCCAGCAGCGTATCGGGGTTCCGCGATCAGCCCCAGCATTTT. This translates into CASSVSGFRDQPQHF.

The chain has TRBV2 and TRBJ1-5; 7 nucleotides align to TRBD1. There are 12 residues in the CDR3. The germline V gene has CDR1 SNHLY and CDR2 FYNNEI. V dropped 5 bases and J dropped 11; count of bases not matched to a gene: 6. CDR3 in DNA: TGTGCCAGCAGTACAGGGCAGGGGGCCCAGCATTTT. Protein product: CASSTGQGAQHF.

CDR3 sequence: CAISESWGLNTGELFF. The CDR3 bases are TGTGCCATCAGTGAGTCCTGGGGGCTGAACACCGGGGAGCTGTTTTTT. V and J are TRBV10-3 and TRBJ2-2, with a tentative D call TRBD1 (6 bases). The CDR3 runs 16 residues. V lost 0 bases and J lost 1, with 9 bases in between. Per the germline V gene, CDR1 is ENHRY and CDR2 is SYGVKD.

The V call is TRBV4-2, the J call TRBJ2-2; the match to TRBD2 covers 11 bases. V gave up 1 base and J gave up 0 bases; unmatched junction bases: 4. Per germline, CDR1 LGHNA and CDR2 YNFKEQ. This CDR3 has 18 residues. CDR3 sequence (DNA): TGTGCCAGCAGCCAAGGTCTAGCGGGGGGATCGAACACCGGGGAGCTGTTTTTT. Amino acids: CASSQGLAGGSNTGELFF.

This clone is a singleton in its sample. The rearrangement uses TRBV4-1 and TRBJ1-3, with D possibly TRBD1 on 6 matching bases. This CDR3 region has 18 residues. CDR1 and CDR2 (germline): MGHRA, YSYEKL. Trimming pared 1 base from V and 4 bases from J, leaving 20 bases between. DNA for the CDR3: TGCGCCAGCAGCCAAGTCCCCGTTAGGGGGTGGTCGGGAAACACCATATATTTT. It yields the protein CASSQVPVRGWSGNTIYF.

The chain carries TRBV5-1 and TRBJ1-2, with a weak D call TRBD1 (5 bases). V was trimmed by 2 bases and J by 4 bases, leaving 12 bases between them. Germline CDR1 reads SGHRS; CDR2 reads YFSETQ. The CDR3 covers 14 residues. The chain's CDR3 is CASSLDRAFYGYTF. DNA for the CDR3: TGCGCCAGCAGCTTAGACAGAGCTTTCTATGGCTACACCTTC.

In this sample, this clone turned up once. The chain combines TRBV27 with TRBJ2-3, with 9 bases identical to TRBD1. The CDR3 is 17 residues long. With V trimmed by 3 bases and J by 3 bases, 10 bases remained unmatched. Germline V gene data show CDR1 as MNHEY and CDR2 as SMNVEV (reference sequence). The CDR3 sequence: CASSLFGTGKSTDTQYF. The CDR3 nucleotides are TGTGCCAGCAGTTTGTTCGGGACAGGGAAGAGTACAGATACGCAGTATTTT.

In its sample, this clone was seen once. V gene TRBV4-1 combines with J gene TRBJ2-1; TRBD2 agrees at 11 bases. Trimming took 4 bases from V and 2 from J; bases not matched to a gene: 4. From germline, CDR1 is MGHRA and CDR2 YSYEKL. The CDR3 is made up of 16 amino acids. CDR3 residues: CASSRILAGAYNEQFF. In DNA, the CDR3 is TGCGCCAGCAGCCGAATACTAGCGGGGGCCTACAATGAGCAGTTCTTC.

This sequence joins TRBV27 and TRBJ1-4; the match to TRBD1 covers 7 bases. There are 12 residues in the CDR3. Germline V gene sequence: CDR1 MNHEY, CDR2 SMNVEV (reference sequence). The V gene end was trimmed by 4 bases and the J gene end by 8 bases; junction bases not matched to a gene: 1. Written as DNA, the CDR3 is TGTGCCAGCAGTTACAGGGGCGAAAAACTGTTTTTT. It is translated as CASSYRGEKLFF.